These T cell receptor beta chains were read from a single sample in a study of blood T cell repertoires in COVID-19. Clones were read by immunoSEQ multiplex PCR, and TCRdb kept only the in-frame ones, dropping some. The data show around 150,000 clones, with approximately 91% seen just once and 2% to 3% held by the top ten. The sequenced sample was peripheral blood. The origin of the receptors is a man between 18 and 29 years old with acute or convalescent COVID-19. Both conserved end residues are part of each CDR3. The D gene is left open where the match is weak. The size entry is marked missing in some rows and otherwise reads once, few, many or a size class.

size	D	length	V	J	DNA	CDR3
.	TRBD1	14	TRBV4-1	TRBJ1-6	TGCGCCAGCAGCTGGACAGGAGATAATTCACCCCTCCACTTT	CASSWTGDNSPLHF
.	TRBD2	14	TRBV5-1	TRBJ2-1	TGCGCCAGCCGCCGTAGCGGGAGCTACAATGAGCAGTTCTTC	CASRRSGSYNEQFF
.	.	15	TRBV2	TRBJ1-5	TGTGCCAGTAAGCAAGGACAGATTAGCAATCAGCCCCAGCATTTT	CASKQGQISNQPQHF
.	.	13	TRBV12-3/TRBV12-4	TRBJ2-7	TGTGCCAGCAGTTTACAACTAGGCTACGAGCAGTACTTC	CASSLQLGYEQYF
.	.	12	TRBV10-2	TRBJ1-4	TGCGCCAGCGGGCAGGGTCATGAAAAACTGTTTTTT	CASGQGHEKLFF
.	.	13	TRBV6-5	TRBJ1-1	TGTGCCAGCAGTATTCAGGGTAGCACTGAAGCTTTCTTT	CASSIQGSTEAFF
.	.	12	TRBV30	TRBJ1-1	TGTGCCTGGAGTGGTAGGAACACTGAAGCTTTCTTT	CAWSGRNTEAFF
.	TRBD1	13	TRBV27	TRBJ2-7	TGTGCCAGCAGTTTTGGACAGGTCTACGAGCAGTACTTC	CASSFGQVYEQYF
few	.	13	TRBV11-2	TRBJ2-7	TGTGCCAGCAGCTTGGCGGGAACTGACGAGCAGTACTTC	CASSLAGTDEQYF
.	TRBD1	17	TRBV27	TRBJ1-5	TGTGCCACCTCAGACGGACAGGGGGCACACGTAGTCCGGCCCCAGCATTTT	CATSDGQGAHVVRPQHF
.	TRBD1	15	TRBV5-1	TRBJ2-7	TGCGCCAGCAGCTTCGTAACAGGGGTCGAAAACGAGCAGTACTTC	CASSFVTGVENEQYF
once	TRBD1	14	TRBV15	TRBJ2-7	TGTGCCACCAGTCCGGGACAGGGTTCCTACGAGCAGTACTTC	CATSPGQGSYEQYF
.	.	12	TRBV12-3/TRBV12-4	TRBJ1-5	TGTGCCAGCACCGTGAGCAATCAGCCCCAGCATTTT	CASTVSNQPQHF
.	.	15	TRBV25-1	TRBJ1-4	TGTGCCAGCAGTGGGGGGGATAGGCGGAATGAAAAACTGTTTTTT	CASSGGDRRNEKLFF
.	TRBD2	16	TRBV27	TRBJ2-1	TGTGCCAGCAGATGGACTAGCGGGTTCTCCTACAATGAGCAGTTCTTC	CASRWTSGFSYNEQFF
.	.	15	TRBV6-5	TRBJ2-1	TGTGCCAGCAGAAGACAGGCAGGCGGAATATGGGAGCAGTTCTTC	CASRRQAGGIWEQFF
.	.	13	TRBV12-3/TRBV12-4	TRBJ2-2	TGTGCCAGCTTAGACAGTCACACCGGGGAGCTGTTTTTT	CASLDSHTGELFF
.	TRBD1	14	TRBV28	TRBJ2-7	TGTGCCAGCAAACCGACAGGGTATTCCTACGAGCAGTACTTC	CASKPTGYSYEQYF